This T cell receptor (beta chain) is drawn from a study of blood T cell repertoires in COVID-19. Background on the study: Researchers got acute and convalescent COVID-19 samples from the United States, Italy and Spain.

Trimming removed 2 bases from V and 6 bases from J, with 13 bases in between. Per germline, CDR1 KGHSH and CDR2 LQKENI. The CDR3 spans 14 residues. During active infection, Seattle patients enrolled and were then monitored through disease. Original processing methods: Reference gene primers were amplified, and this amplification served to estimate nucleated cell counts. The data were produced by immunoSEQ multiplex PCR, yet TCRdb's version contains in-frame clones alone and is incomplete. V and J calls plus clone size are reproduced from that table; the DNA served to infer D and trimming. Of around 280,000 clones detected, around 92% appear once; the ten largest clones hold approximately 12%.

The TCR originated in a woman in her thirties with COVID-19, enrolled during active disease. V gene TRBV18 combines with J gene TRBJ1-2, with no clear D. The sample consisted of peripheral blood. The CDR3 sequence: CASSPAVSRNGYTF. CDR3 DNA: TGTGCCAGCTCACCAGCGGTCAGCCGGAATGGCTACACCTTC.